What follows are 23 T cell receptor beta chains derived from one specimen sequenced in a study of a mutant IDH1 vaccine in newly diagnosed glioma. These TCRs are of unknown antigen specificity. This sample's time point: week 35, safety follow-up. Every vaccination contained 300 ug of the mutant IDH1 20-mer peptide and was paired with topical imiquimod. The protocol was immunoSEQ multiplex PCR, while the TCRdb copy is restricted to in-frame clones and leaves out a portion. The sample yields about 32,000 clones, around 83% seen once. The source was PBMCs, collected from a glioma patient whose treatment included an IDH1 peptide vaccine. All receptors come from a woman between 18 and 29 years old with glioma.

The V and J genes are TRBV7-3 and TRBJ1-2, with 8 bases matching TRBD1. This CDR3 is built from 15 residues. With V trimmed by 5 bases and J by 6 bases, 11 bases remained unmatched. CDR1 and CDR2 from the germline V gene are SGHTA and FQGTGA. The CDR3 nucleotides are TGTGCCAGCAGCCCGGAGCCCGGGACAGGTCATGGCTACACCTTC. Translating it yields CASSPEPGTGHGYTF. Together with reference TRBV7-3 and TRBJ1-2, the CDR3 gives the full variable domain: GAGVSQTPSNKVTEKGKYVELRCDPISGHTALYWYRQSLGQGPEFLIYFQGTGAADDSGLPNDRFFAVRPEGSVSTLKIQRTERGDSAVYLCASSPEPGTGHGYTFGSGTRLTVV.

The V and J genes are TRBV5-4 and TRBJ2-5, with 10 bases fitting TRBD2. The V gene end was trimmed by 3 bases and the J gene end by 1 base; junction bases not matched to a gene: 9. This CDR3 comprises 17 residues. Germline lookup yields CDR1 SGHNT and CDR2 YYREEE (reference sequence). As DNA, the CDR3 is TGTGCCAGCAGCTCCAGGCTAGCGGGAGTGGTCCAAGAGACCCAGTACTTC. Its protein product is CASSSRLAGVVQETQYF.

The V and J genes are TRBV7-2 and TRBJ2-5, with 9 bases that match TRBD2. Germline lookup yields CDR1 SGHTA and CDR2 FQGNSA. Losses at the gene ends were 1 base for V and 5 bases for J; bases not matched to a gene: 5. CDR3 length: 15 residues. The CDR3 spells CASSLGLAGRETQYF. CDR3 DNA: TGTGCCAGCAGCTTAGGGCTAGCGGGACGGGAGACCCAGTACTTC.

This sequence joins TRBV29-1 and TRBJ2-7; D gene uncertain. This CDR3 comprises 12 residues. Trimming removed 2 bases at V and 3 bases at J, with 8 bases between. Germline V gene sequence: CDR1 SQVTM, CDR2 ANQGSEA. CDR3 protein: CSVELRSYEQYF. The CDR3 nucleotides are TGCAGCGTTGAACTCAGGAGCTACGAGCAGTACTTC.

The rearrangement joins TRBV29-1 to TRBJ2-1, with D possibly being TRBD2 (5 bases). Trimming stripped 3 bases from V and 3 bases from J, with 12 bases between. The CDR3 runs to 14 residues. Germline CDR1 and CDR2: SQVTM and ANQGSEA. The CDR3: CSVEVGGFYNEQFF. The CDR3 DNA sequence: TGCAGCGTTGAGGTAGGCGGGTTCTACAATGAGCAGTTCTTC.

This chain uses TRBV7-9 with TRBJ2-5; TRBD1 matches at 7 bases. The germline gives CDR1 SEHNR, CDR2 FQNEAQ (reference sequence). Trimming at V came to 0 bases and at J to 2 bases, leaving 3 bases not matched to a gene. The CDR3 length is 15 residues. The CDR3 nucleotides read TGTGCCAGCAGCTTAGCCCAGGGACAGCAAGAGACCCAGTACTTC. It yields the protein CASSLAQGQQETQYF.

V is TRBV11-1 and J is TRBJ1-6; the match to TRBD1 covers 8 bases. The germline V gene has CDR1 SGHAT and CDR2 FQDESV (reference sequence). This CDR3 comprises 14 residues. V shed 5 bases, J shed 9 bases, and the junction held 6 bases outside the gene matches. The CDR3 region has the DNA TGTGCCAGCAGCCGGACAGGGAACACTTCACCCCTCCACTTT. It encodes CASSRTGNTSPLHF.

The chain recombines TRBV6-5 with TRBJ2-5; the D gene is possibly TRBD2 (5 bases). Germline loops: CDR1 MNHEY, CDR2 SVGAGI. There are 16 residues in the CDR3. Trimming removed 2 bases at V and 5 bases at J, with 18 bases between. CDR3 in DNA: TGTGCCAGCAGTTACGACCATAGAACTGGCGGGGAGACCCAGTACTTC. Translating it yields CASSYDHRTGGETQYF.

This clone was seen a single time. The chain carries TRBV7-2 and TRBJ1-5; D unresolved. Germline V gives CDR1 SGHTA, CDR2 FQGNSA. Deletions cut 2 bases from V and 0 bases from J, with 8 bases between. This CDR3 has 15 amino acids. CDR3 sequence: CASSLQVTSNQPQHF. The CDR3 coding sequence is TGTGCCAGCAGCTTACAGGTGACTAGCAATCAGCCCCAGCATTTT.

This rearrangement joins TRBV5-1 to TRBJ2-1; perhaps TRBD1 as D (5 bases). CDR1 and CDR2 from the germline V gene are SGHRS and YFSETQ. V was shortened by 2 bases and J by 1 base, with 10 bases between the two germline ends. The CDR3 has 15 residues. CDR3 nucleotide sequence: TGCGCCAGCAGCTTTGGCCAGGGATCCTACAATGAGCAGTTCTTC. Translated: CASSFGQGSYNEQFF.

The chain uses TRBV4-1 and TRBJ1-5; D unclear. The ends were cut back, 0 bases at V and 0 bases at J, with 15 bases in the middle. The CDR3 covers 18 residues. CDR1 is MGHRA, CDR2 YSYEKL, per germline. CDR3 in DNA: TGCGCCAGCAGCCAAGAGATTATGAGCCCTTATAGCAATCAGCCCCAGCATTTT. As protein: CASSQEIMSPYSNQPQHF.

This chain uses TRBV5-4 with TRBJ2-1; D gene unclear. Germline CDR1 SGHNT, CDR2 YYREEE (reference sequence). CDR3 size: 13 residues. Trimming cost V 0 bases and J 7 bases, with 8 bases left between them. Here the CDR3 reads CASSLDAENEQFF. DNA for the CDR3: TGTGCCAGCAGCTTGGATGCGGAGAATGAGCAGTTCTTC.

This rearrangement joins TRBV28 to TRBJ2-3; maybe TRBD2 (5 bases). The CDR3 covers 16 residues. Germline CDR1 and CDR2: MDHEN and SYDVKM. V shed 3 bases and J shed 3 bases, with 16 bases lying between them. The CDR3 here is CASSLEGGITTDTQYF. CDR3 nucleotide sequence: TGTGCCAGCAGTTTGGAAGGAGGCATCACGACAGATACGCAGTATTTT.

J is TRBJ2-7 and V is TRBV4-2, with 8 bases identical to TRBD2. V lost 1 base to trimming and J lost 2 bases; unmatched junction nucleotides: 4. This CDR3 is 15 amino acids long. In germline, CDR1 is LGHNA, CDR2 YNFKEQ. CDR3 DNA sequence: TGTGCCAGCAGCCAAGGCGGGGGGTATACCTACGAGCAGTACTTC. Translation gives CASSQGGGYTYEQYF.

The gene calls are TRBV5-6 and TRBJ1-3; the D gene is possibly TRBD1 (5 bases). Germline CDR1 SGHDT, CDR2 YYEEEE. Trimming took 0 bases from V and 0 from J, leaving 10 bases between them. The CDR3 is 16 residues long. The CDR3 loop reads CASSLATVGSGNTIYF. The CDR3 bases are TGTGCCAGCAGCTTGGCGACAGTAGGCTCTGGAAACACCATATATTTT.

The rearrangement links TRBV11-1 to TRBJ1-4; D remains unclear. The germline V gene has CDR1 SGHAT and CDR2 FQDESV (reference sequence). V lost 1 base and J 7 bases, leaving 13 bases between the germline ends. CDR3 length equals 15 residues. CDR3 nucleotides: TGTGCCAGCAGCTTAGGGTCGACGGGGAGTGAAAAACTGTTTTTT. Translating it yields CASSLGSTGSEKLFF.

The rearrangement uses TRBV19 and TRBJ1-2, with D tentatively TRBD1 (6 bases). V was pared by 0 bases and J by 4 bases, with 21 bases between. Germline V gene sequence: CDR1 LNHDA, CDR2 SQIVND (reference sequence). The CDR3 is 18 amino acids. CDR3 sequence (DNA): TGTGCCAGTAGTATAGATCACCGAATGGCAGGACAGCCCTATGGCTACACCTTC. It codes for CASSIDHRMAGQPYGYTF.

The chain carries TRBV5-1 and TRBJ1-6; D possibly corresponds to TRBD1 (5 bases). The CDR3 is 17 amino acids. CDR1 SGHRS and CDR2 YFSETQ come from the germline V gene. The V gene lost 7 bases and the J gene lost 1 base, with 18 bases spanning the gap. The chain's CDR3 is CASSPGQGGSYNSPLHF. CDR3 DNA: TGCGCCAGCTCCCCGGGGCAGGGTGGTTCCTATAATTCACCCCTCCACTTT.

The chain employs TRBV7-9 and TRBJ2-7, with D uncertain. The CDR3 length is 13 residues. The germline gives CDR1 SEHNR, CDR2 FQNEAQ (reference sequence). V dropped 3 bases and J dropped 0 bases, with 6 bases sitting between them. The DNA for the CDR3 is TGTGCCAGCAGCTTTGAGAGCTCCTACGAGCAGTACTTC. Translation gives CASSFESSYEQYF.

For the CDR3, the DNA is TGTGCCAGCAGTACTCCCCGGGTCCGAAGCTCCTACGAGCAGTACTTC. As protein: CASSTPRVRSSYEQYF. This chain connects TRBV6-6 to TRBJ2-7; no clear D gene. Germline V gene data show CDR1 as MNHNY and CDR2 as SVGAGI (reference sequence). This CDR3 is 16 amino acids long. V was shortened by 5 bases and J by 0 bases, with 17 bases between the two germline ends.

The chain employs TRBV10-3 and TRBJ1-1; TRBD1 might be the D (5 bases). Per germline, CDR1 ENHRY and CDR2 SYGVKD. CDR3 length equals 14 residues. V lost 3 bases, J lost 3 bases, and 11 bases lay in between. CDR3 residues: CAISELGVDTEAFF. As DNA, the CDR3 is TGTGCCATCAGTGAATTGGGGGTTGACACTGAAGCTTTCTTT.

This clone was picked up a small number of times. The chain links TRBV6-6 to TRBJ1-1; D remains unclear. CDR3 length: 13 residues. V was trimmed by 10 bases and J by 9 bases, leaving 21 bases between them. Per the germline V gene, CDR1 is MNHNY and CDR2 is SVGAGI (reference sequence). The CDR3 nucleotides read TGTGCCACCAAGGACGATACGAACGTTAAAGCTTTCTTT. Translation gives CATKDDTNVKAFF.

The rearrangement joins TRBV4-3 to TRBJ1-4, with a weak D call TRBD1 (6 bases). The CDR3 is 14 residues long. The germline V gene encodes CDR1 LGHNA and CDR2 YSLEER. Trimming took 5 bases from V and 8 from J, leaving 15 bases between them. CDR3 sequence: CASSSKGVGEKLFF. In nucleotides, the CDR3 is TGCGCCAGCAGCTCAAAGGGGGTAGGAGAAAAACTGTTTTTT.